A selection of T cell receptor beta chains follows, all from one sample in a study of patients and donors after allogeneic stem cell transplantation. TCRdb reanalysed the RT-PCR reads using MiXCR and keeps one entry per CDR3 protein. The sample has about 90,000 distinct CDR3 sequences, roughly 48% seen once. The sequenced material came from blood, either unsorted or a sorted T cell fraction (not recorded which). The receptors stem from a human donor who was either an allogeneic HSCT recipient or a stem cell or donor lymphocyte infusion donor (not recorded which). It is not recorded whose cells these are; they may come from a transplant donor. CDR3s include the opening cysteine and the closing phenylalanine or tryptophan. D genes are given only for firm matches. Clone sizes are given selectively: once, few, many, or a class where the clone is expanded.

d_call	v_call	clone_size	j_call	cdr3_nt	cdr3_aa
NA	TRBV20-1	NA	TRBJ1-1	TGCAGTGCCGCAAATCCGACATCCAGAGCTTTCTTT	CSAANPTSRAFF
TRBD1	TRBV6-2/TRBV6-3	few	TRBJ1-2	TGTGCCAGCAGACGAGACAGGGCCTATGGCTACACCTTC	CASRRDRAYGYTF
TRBD1	TRBV12-3/TRBV12-4	NA	TRBJ1-6	TGTGCCAGCAGTTTAGGGACAGGGTGGACACCCCTCCACTTT	CASSLGTGWTPLHF
TRBD1	TRBV29-1	NA	TRBJ1-2	TGCAGCGTTGAGACGACAGGGGGCAATGGCTACACCTTC	CSVETTGGNGYTF
NA	TRBV12-3/TRBV12-4	NA	TRBJ1-1	TGTGCCAGCAGTTTATCGGGGGACGGTGAAGCTTTCTTT	CASSLSGDGEAFF
NA	TRBV12-3/TRBV12-4	NA	TRBJ2-5	TGTGCCAGCAGTTTTGGGGGCTACCAAGAGACCCAGTACTTC	CASSFGGYQETQYF
NA	TRBV20-1	once	TRBJ1-6	TGCAGTGCTAGAGATCTTTGGGCAGTCAATTCACCCCTCCACTTT	CSARDLWAVNSPLHF
NA	TRBV12-3/TRBV12-4	NA	TRBJ1-2	TGTGCCAGCAGTTTTCTTGTGGGGCGCGGAGACGAAAACTATGGCTACACCTTC	CASSFLVGRGDENYGYTF
NA	TRBV12-3/TRBV12-4	few	TRBJ1-4	TGTGCCAGCAGTTTTTCCGGGGGGATTGAAAAACTGTTTTTT	CASSFSGGIEKLFF
NA	TRBV28	many	TRBJ1-5	TGTGCCAGCAGTTTGTCTCAGCCCCAGCATTTT	CASSLSQPQHF
NA	TRBV6-5	NA	TRBJ2-1	TGTGCCAGCAGAGAGTCACAACGGCAGGAGCAGTTCTTC	CASRESQRQEQFF
NA	TRBV7-2	few	TRBJ1-1	TGTGCCAGCAGCCCCCAGGGACGGCACACTGAAGCTTTCTTT	CASSPQGRHTEAFF
TRBD1	TRBV28	NA	TRBJ2-7	TGTGCCAGCAGCCGACAGGGGTTGGACGAGCAGTACTTC	CASSRQGLDEQYF
NA	TRBV5-1	NA	TRBJ2-7	TGCGCCAGCGCCGACTCCTACGAGCAGTACTTC	CASADSYEQYF
NA	TRBV6-2/TRBV6-3	NA	TRBJ2-7	TGTGCCAGCAGCTACACAGGGTCTGCGGCGTCCTACGAGCAGTACTTC	CASSYTGSAASYEQYF
NA	TRBV28	NA	TRBJ1-1	TGTGCCAGCACCATTTCGGTGGGCATTCACACTGAAGCTTTCTTT	CASTISVGIHTEAFF
TRBD2	TRBV20-1	NA	TRBJ2-2	TGCAGTGTCGGGGGGACGCTCGCCACCGGGGAGCTGTTTTTT	CSVGGTLATGELFF
NA	TRBV6-2/TRBV6-3	NA	TRBJ2-7	TGTGCCAGCAGTCCTGATGCGATCCGCGAGCAGTACTTC	CASSPDAIREQYF
NA	TRBV7-2	NA	TRBJ1-5	TGTGCCAGCAGTCAACCAGGCAATCAGCCCCAGCATTTT	CASSQPGNQPQHF
NA	TRBV11-2	NA	TRBJ2-1	TGTGCCAGCAGCCAACACAGGGTGGATGAGCAGTTCTTC	CASSQHRVDEQFF
NA	TRBV12-3/TRBV12-4	NA	TRBJ1-1	TGTGCCAGCAGTTTCTTCAGGGGATTGAACACTGAAGCTTTCTTT	CASSFFRGLNTEAFF
NA	TRBV5-1	few	TRBJ1-3	TGCGCCAGCAGGAGTGACCAGGGGCGCGGAAACACCATATATTTT	CASRSDQGRGNTIYF
NA	TRBV5-5	few	TRBJ1-5	TGTGCCAGCAGCTTGGAATTGACGGGCTCCCAGCCCCAGCATTTT	CASSLELTGSQPQHF
TRBD1	TRBV29-1	NA	TRBJ2-3	TGCAGCGTTGAGTTCCGGGACAGCTACACAGATACGCAGTATTTT	CSVEFRDSYTDTQYF
NA	TRBV7-9	NA	TRBJ2-7	TGTGCCAGCAGCTTCCTCCACTACGAGCAGTACTTC	CASSFLHYEQYF
NA	TRBV28	few	TRBJ1-2	TGTGCCAGCAGTCCAAAAACAGGGTCTCGTTACACCTTC	CASSPKTGSRYTF
TRBD2	TRBV11-1	NA	TRBJ2-7	TGTGCCAGCTCCTCGGTTAAGCGGGATCCCTACGAGCAGTACTTC	CASSSVKRDPYEQYF
TRBD2	TRBV28	NA	TRBJ2-5	TGTGCCAGCAGTTTTGTCGGGAGGTACCAAGAGACCCAGTACTTC	CASSFVGRYQETQYF
TRBD1	TRBV7-8	few	TRBJ1-4	TGTGCCAGCAGCTTAAGGGACAGGGATGGTGAAAAACTGTTTTTT	CASSLRDRDGEKLFF
NA	TRBV7-2	NA	TRBJ1-2	TGTGCCAGCAGCTTAGTAGCTACAAGCCTAGAGAATGGCTACACCTTC	CASSLVATSLENGYTF
NA	TRBV28	NA	TRBJ1-5	TGTGCCAGCACTTGGGGTGACCAGCCCCAGCATTTT	CASTWGDQPQHF